Presented here are 19 T cell receptor beta chains from one specimen sequenced in a study of shared clonotypes between healthy human individuals. Sequenced by immunoSEQ multiplex PCR; TCRdb stores in-frame clones only, minus some. The table has 450,000 to 500,000 clones, 76% seen once. Sample: PBMCs. These TCRs come from a middle-aged woman in good health. Some clones in this sample may be carry-over from other donors' samples.

A few counts support this clone. The J gene is TRBJ1-2, the V gene TRBV29-1; no reliable D call. V lost 5 bases and J lost 4, with 8 bases in between. CDR1 and CDR2 from the germline V gene are SQVTM and ANQGSEA. This CDR3 comprises 11 residues. CDR3 sequence reads: CSVHLGYGYTF. The CDR3 DNA sequence: TGCAGCGTTCATCTGGGCTATGGCTACACCTTC.

The gene calls are TRBV5-4 and TRBJ2-3; 7 positions agree with TRBD2. From germline, CDR1 is SGHNT and CDR2 YYREEE (reference sequence). The trim removed 4 bases at V and 2 bases at J, leaving 10 bases unmatched. CDR3 length: 16 residues. The chain's CDR3 is CASSQQAGDYTDTQYF. The DNA for the CDR3 is TGTGCCAGCAGCCAGCAGGCCGGGGACTACACAGATACGCAGTATTTT.

The V gene is TRBV25-1, the J gene TRBJ2-1, with TRBD2 as a possible D gene (5 bases). CDR1 is MGHDK and CDR2 is SYGVNS in the germline V gene. There are 14 residues in the CDR3. V was shortened by 4 bases and J by 3 bases, with 10 bases between the two germline ends. The CDR3 region has the DNA TGTGCCAGCAGTGTTTCGGGGAACTACAATGAGCAGTTCTTC. Translated: CASSVSGNYNEQFF.

The table lists this clone with a count of one. The J gene is TRBJ2-7, the V gene TRBV11-2; no clear D. Germline values: CDR1 SGHAT, CDR2 FQNNGV. The CDR3 spans 11 residues. Trimming removed 8 bases at V and 10 bases at J, with 15 bases between. As DNA, the CDR3 is TGTGCCAGCGGGGAAGGGCCCTCCCAGTACTTC. It yields the protein CASGEGPSQYF.

This chain uses TRBV9 with TRBJ2-5; 8 positions match TRBD2. The CDR3 runs 16 residues. Germline lookup yields CDR1 SGDLS and CDR2 YYNGEE. The V and J ends lost 0 bases and 1 base, in that order; junction bases with no gene match: 5. The CDR3 DNA is TGTGCCAGCAGCGTAGGGAACGGGAGGGCCCAAGAGACCCAGTACTTC. It specifies CASSVGNGRAQETQYF.

The chain links TRBV5-1 to TRBJ2-1; D may be TRBD1 or TRBD2 (6 bases each). The CDR3 covers 16 residues. In germline, CDR1 is SGHRS, CDR2 YFSETQ. V was cut by 4 bases and J by 1 base, with 15 bases left in between. The CDR3 loop reads CASSPGGGTSYNEQFF. CDR3 nucleotide sequence: TGCGCCAGCAGCCCGGGTGGGGGGACATCCTACAATGAGCAGTTCTTC.

This rearrangement joins TRBV2 to TRBJ1-4; TRBD1 matches 7 bases. The CDR3 sequence is 18 residues long. Per germline, CDR1 SNHLY and CDR2 FYNNEI. J lost 0 bases, V lost 6 bases, and 13 bases had no gene match. CDR3 loop: CASSERDRGPATNEKLFF. In DNA form, the CDR3 reads TGTGCCAGCAGCGAAAGGGACAGAGGACCTGCAACTAATGAAAAACTGTTTTTT.

Points on this clone: This may stem from a read error, because a much larger clone lies one nucleotide away. This CDR3 fails to terminate in the conserved phenylalanine or tryptophan, so it likely reflects a read error. The genes are TRBV28 and TRBJ1-5; a possible D gene is TRBD1 (5 bases). Germline CDR1 is MDHEN and CDR2 is SYDVKM. V lost 6 bases and J lost 1, with 7 bases in between. The CDR3 runs to 13 residues. CDR3 DNA sequence: TGTGCCAGCAGATGGGACAGCAATCAGCCCCAGCATCTT. It translates to CASRWDSNQPQHL.

This clone was counted a few times. The chain recombines TRBV19 with TRBJ2-1; 7 bases are a match to TRBD1. V dropped 6 bases and J dropped 6; count of bases not matched to a gene: 5. The CDR3 contains 13 residues. Germline values: CDR1 LNHDA, CDR2 SQIVND (reference sequence). Here the CDR3 DNA reads TGTGCCAGTAGGAACCAGGGGGTCAATGAGCAGTTCTTC. Its protein product is CASRNQGVNEQFF.

The genes are TRBV4-1 and TRBJ1-1; D not resolved. V dropped 4 bases and J dropped 4 bases, with 13 bases sitting between them. The germline CDR1 and CDR2 sequences are MGHRA and YSYEKL. This CDR3 comprises 14 residues. The CDR3 nucleotides read TGCGCCAGCAGCCCCCCAGAGTGGGGCACTGAAGCTTTCTTT. The encoded protein is CASSPPEWGTEAFF.

The rearrangement joins TRBV6-5 to TRBJ1-1; TRBD1 is a possible D gene (5 bases). This CDR3 comprises 15 residues. The germline gives CDR1 MNHEY, CDR2 SVGAGI. V gave up 5 bases and J gave up 3 bases, with 16 bases separating them. The CDR3 spells CASSPVGGVDTEAFF. The CDR3 DNA sequence: TGTGCCAGCAGTCCCGTTGGGGGGGTGGACACTGAAGCTTTCTTT.

This chain joins TRBV7-9 and TRBJ1-2; D not certain. CDR3 size: 12 residues. Per germline, CDR1 SEHNR and CDR2 FQNEAQ (reference sequence). Trimming removed 4 bases from V and 6 bases from J, with 9 bases in between. The CDR3 protein is CASSSSLNGYTF. Here the CDR3 DNA reads TGTGCCAGCAGCTCGTCATTAAATGGCTACACCTTC.

V is TRBV6-6 and J is TRBJ2-2; 12 bases align to TRBD2. The CDR3 has 16 residues. CDR1 is MNHNY and CDR2 is SVGAGI in the germline V gene (reference sequence). V shed 5 bases, J shed 7 bases, and the junction held 8 bases outside the gene matches. The CDR3 region is CASSKTSGREGGELFF. In DNA form, the CDR3 reads TGTGCCAGCAGTAAGACTAGCGGGAGAGAAGGCGGGGAGCTGTTTTTT.

This clone occurred a few times. The chain uses TRBV6-5 and TRBJ2-7; D is possibly TRBD2 (6 bases). CDR1 and CDR2 from the germline V gene are MNHEY and SVGAGI. This CDR3 has 15 residues. Trimming took 5 bases from V and 0 from J, leaving 14 bases between them. The DNA of the CDR3 is TGTGCCAGCAGTATGCGGGACGGACGCTCCTACGAGCAGTACTTC. Translated: CASSMRDGRSYEQYF.

This clone was found a few times. V gene TRBV2 combines with J gene TRBJ2-7; TRBD1 aligns across 7 bases. The CDR3 length is 13 residues. Germline values: CDR1 SNHLY, CDR2 FYNNEI. After removal of 6 bases from V and 1 base from J, the junction contained 3 bases not matched to a gene. CDR3 nucleotides: TGTGCCAGCAGGACGGGACAGTCCTACGAGCAGTACTTC. Translating it yields CASRTGQSYEQYF.

V gene TRBV11-2 combines with J gene TRBJ2-5; D gene unclear. This CDR3 is 12 amino acids long. Germline CDR1 SGHAT, CDR2 FQNNGV. V was clipped by 4 bases and J by 5 bases, with 8 bases between them. The CDR3 DNA reads TGTGCCAGCAGCTCCCGGTGGGAGACCCAGTACTTC. Its translation is CASSSRWETQYF.

The chain uses TRBV2 and TRBJ1-5; D gene ambiguous. Trimming stripped 4 bases from V and 7 bases from J, with 11 bases between. Germline V CDR1 and CDR2: SNHLY, FYNNEI. The CDR3 is 13 amino acids. The CDR3 nucleotides are TGTGCCAGCAGTGTGAGAGGGCAGCAGCCCCAGCATTTT. The encoded protein is CASSVRGQQPQHF.

This chain uses TRBV6-1 with TRBJ2-7; TRBD2 matches 7 bases. Germline-derived CDR1 and CDR2 are MNHNS and SASEGT. Trimming at V came to 4 bases and at J to 4 bases, leaving 7 bases not matched to a gene. This CDR3 spans 14 amino acids. The CDR3 here is CASSGGGSRYEQYF. The CDR3 nucleotides read TGTGCCAGCAGTGGGGGGGGTAGTAGGTACGAGCAGTACTTC.

DNA of the CDR3: TGCGCCAGCAGCTTGGTGGGACAGGTGAACACTGAAGCTTTCTTT. It specifies CASSLVGQVNTEAFF. The V and J genes are TRBV5-1 and TRBJ1-1; 8 bases map to TRBD1. CDR3 length equals 15 residues. The V gene's germline CDR1 is SGHRS and CDR2 YFSETQ. Trimming cost V 0 bases and J 0 bases; bases outside gene matches: 1. Looking up the rest from reference TRBV5-1 and TRBJ1-1 gives the full variable domain: KAGVTQTPRYLIKTRGQQVTLSCSPISGHRSVSWYQQTPGQGLQFLFEYFSETQRNKGNFPGRFSGRQFSNSRSEMNVSTLELGDSALYLCASSLVGQVNTEAFFGQGTRLTVV.